These 6 T cell receptor beta chains came from one sample sequenced in a study of blood T cell repertoires in COVID-19 (dated by TCRdb to 2020 to 2022). The library was built by means of the immunoSEQ multiplex PCR assay. The table comes from immuneACCESS by way of TCRdb, which keeps in-frame sequences with V and J called. Part of the clones is missing from these tables; in studies checked, under half for an unresolved V gene and the rest for unknown reasons. This sample lists 220,000 or so clones; around 90% were detected once. The ten top clones hold around 0.84% of the sample. The sequencing sample was made of peripheral blood. These TCRs come from a man aged 55 to 69 with COVID-19, enrolled during active disease.

The chain uses TRBV7-9 and TRBJ1-6; D is unresolved. The CDR3 loop spans 14 amino acids. The germline V gene encodes CDR1 SEHNR and CDR2 FQNEAQ (reference sequence). The germline V and J ends were trimmed by 6 bases and 7 bases, with 13 bases remaining between them. The CDR3 nucleotides are TGTGCCAGCAGACAGACCTCATTGAATTCACCCCTCCACTTT. Amino acid sequence: CASRQTSLNSPLHF. Full variable domain (rest looked up from reference TRBV7-9 and TRBJ1-6): DTGVSQNPRHKITKRGQNVTFRCDPISEHNRLYWYRQTLGQGPEFLTYFQNEAQLEKSRLLSDRFSAERPKGSFSTLEIQRTEQGDSAMYLCASRQTSLNSPLHFGNGTRLTVT.

This sequence joins TRBV5-6 and TRBJ2-7, with 11 positions matching TRBD2. Germline assignment: CDR1 SGHDT and CDR2 YYEEEE. The CDR3 has 16 amino acids. The V segment lost 0 bases and the J segment 5 bases; nucleotides outside the gene matches: 7. The chain's CDR3 is CASSLVLAGGSHEQYF. CDR3 bases: TGTGCCAGCAGCTTGGTTCTAGCGGGAGGATCCCACGAGCAGTACTTC.

The chain combines TRBV5-8 with TRBJ1-4; 9 nucleotides align to TRBD1. V gave up 3 bases and J gave up 8 bases; unmatched junction bases: 8. This CDR3 is 15 amino acids long. Germline CDR1 reads SGHTS; CDR2 reads YDEGEE. The CDR3 spells CASSYGTGLGEKLFF. CDR3 nucleotide sequence: TGTGCCAGCAGCTACGGGACAGGGCTTGGGGAAAAACTGTTTTTT.

The rearrangement links TRBV30 to TRBJ2-7; the D gene is possibly TRBD1 (6 bases). This CDR3 has 12 amino acids. In germline, CDR1 is GTSNPN, CDR2 SVGIG (reference sequence). V was clipped by 0 bases and J by 5 bases, with 8 bases between them. The CDR3 sequence: CAWSVTGNEQYF. In DNA form, the CDR3 reads TGTGCCTGGAGTGTAACAGGGAACGAGCAGTACTTC.

The rearrangement joins TRBV9 to TRBJ2-5; TRBD2 might be the D (5 bases). V shed 1 base and J shed 4 bases, with 11 bases lying between them. CDR1 and CDR2 from the germline V gene are SGDLS and YYNGEE. The CDR3 loop spans 14 amino acids. Here the CDR3 reads CASSVSPEGETQYF. CDR3 DNA sequence: TGTGCCAGCAGCGTAAGCCCCGAGGGAGAGACCCAGTACTTC.

The CDR3 protein is CASSPNTHSNQPQHF. The CDR3 region has the DNA TGTGCCAGCTCACCAAATACACATAGCAATCAGCCCCAGCATTTT. The chain carries TRBV18 and TRBJ1-5; D unclear. The CDR3 contains 15 residues. Germline V gene sequence: CDR1 KGHSH, CDR2 LQKENI. V was trimmed by 2 bases and J by 0 bases, leaving 8 bases between them. The whole variable domain, filled in from reference TRBV18 and TRBJ1-5, reads NAGVMQNPRHLVRRRGQEARLRCSPMKGHSHVYWYRQLPEEGLKFMVYLQKENIIDESGMPKERFSAEFPKEGPSILRIQQVVRGDSAAYFCASSPNTHSNQPQHFGDGTRLSIL.